The rows below give T cell receptor beta chains drawn from one sample of a study of T cell changes during pregnancy in multiple sclerosis. Only in-frame clones appear in the TCRdb table, and some are missing; sequencing was by immunoSEQ multiplex PCR. The table includes 50,000 to 65,000 clones, around 96% detected once. The sequenced sample was CD8+ T cells from peripheral blood mononuclear cells, obtained after pregnancy. The receptors derive from a female donor with multiple sclerosis, enrolled in a pregnancy study. CDR3s include the opening cysteine and the closing phenylalanine or tryptophan. Fields, in order: J gene, V gene, D gene, CDR3 protein, CDR3 DNA. A D gene is named only where the DNA matches it firmly.

TRBJ2-2	TRBV7-9	NA	CASSHRPLGELFF	TGTGCCAGCAGCCACAGACCCCTCGGGGAGCTGTTTTTT
TRBJ2-7	TRBV10-3	NA	CANRKPGAYEQYF	TGTGCCAACCGAAAACCGGGGGCCTACGAGCAGTACTTC
TRBJ1-2	TRBV27	NA	CASSVTPLRGYTF	TGTGCCAGCAGTGTGACACCGCTAAGGGGCTACACCTTC
TRBJ1-4	TRBV27	NA	CASSFGQGLGKLFF	TGTGCCAGCAGTTTCGGGCAGGGACTGGGAAAACTGTTTTTT
TRBJ1-2	TRBV2	NA	CASSERGGYTF	TGTGCCAGCAGTGAACGGGGGGGGTACACCTTC
TRBJ2-2	TRBV6-4	TRBD2	CASSDSPGGTTGELFF	TGTGCCAGCAGTGACTCTCCGGGGGGGACCACCGGGGAGCTGTTTTTT
TRBJ2-7	TRBV25-1	TRBD1	CASSAGTGGHYEQYF	TGTGCCAGCAGTGCCGGGACAGGGGGTCACTACGAGCAGTACTTC
TRBJ1-2	TRBV7-9	NA	CASRSEGSGVGYTF	TGTGCCAGCCGCTCCGAGGGGAGCGGGGTGGGCTACACCTTC
TRBJ2-1	TRBV15	NA	CATSRAVVRGEQFF	TGTGCCACCAGCAGGGCCGTAGTGAGAGGTGAGCAGTTCTTC
TRBJ1-4	TRBV5-1	NA	CASSFGRGGRATNEKLFF	TGCGCCAGCAGCTTCGGTCGTGGGGGCCGTGCGACTAATGAAAAACTGTTTTTT